The 16 T cell receptor beta chains presented below share a single source sample, sequenced in a study of blood T cell repertoires in COVID-19. Measured with immunoSEQ multiplex PCR; TCRdb has only the in-frame clones, and not every one. The sample lists over 100,000 clones, about 85% occurring once. Input material: peripheral blood. The origin of the receptors is a man aged 50 to 60 with active COVID-19.

The chain links TRBV6-2 or TRBV6-3 to TRBJ1-2; 9 positions match TRBD1. The CDR3 has 19 residues. Losses at the gene ends were 6 bases for V and 7 bases for J; bases not matched to a gene: 24. CDR1 is MNHEY and CDR2 is SVGEGT in the germline V gene. In nucleotides, the CDR3 is TGTGCCAGCAGCCGAGGGGGACAGGGAATTATGGCGTCTCGGGGTGGCTACACCTTC. Protein product: CASSRGGQGIMASRGGYTF.

J is TRBJ2-2 and V is TRBV5-4; 10 bases align to TRBD2. J lost 1 base, V lost 4 bases, and 4 bases had no gene match. Looked up from germline, CDR1 is SGHNT and CDR2 is YYREEE (reference sequence). This CDR3 is built from 16 residues. The chain's CDR3 is CASSGSSGGNTGELFF. CDR3 sequence (DNA): TGTGCCAGCAGCGGGTCTAGCGGGGGGAACACCGGGGAGCTGTTTTTT.

The gene calls are TRBV5-1 and TRBJ2-7, with D maybe TRBD1 (6 bases). The V end lost 6 bases, the J end lost 2 bases, and 18 bases lay between the germline ends. The CDR3 runs 15 residues. Germline V gene sequence: CDR1 SGHRS, CDR2 YFSETQ. The CDR3 DNA reads as TGCGCCAGCACGGGGCAGGGGCCTAAAGCCTACGAGCAGTACTTC. The encoded protein is CASTGQGPKAYEQYF.

This rearrangement joins TRBV9 to TRBJ1-4, with D tentatively TRBD1 (6 bases). The V gene lost 3 bases and the J gene lost 3 bases, with 18 bases spanning the gap. Germline loops: CDR1 SGDLS, CDR2 YYNGEE. The CDR3 is 17 amino acids. The CDR3 here is CASSAQARGPSNEKLFF. CDR3 nucleotide sequence: TGTGCCAGCAGCGCCCAAGCCAGGGGTCCGTCTAATGAAAAACTGTTTTTT.

CDR3 in amino acids: CASSATGGTEAFF. As DNA, the CDR3 is TGCGCCAGCAGCGCGACAGGGGGAACTGAAGCTTTCTTT. V and J are TRBV10-2 and TRBJ1-1; 9 positions match TRBD1. J was trimmed by 5 bases and V by 6 bases; bases with no gene match: 4. The germline gives CDR1 WSHSY, CDR2 SAAADI. CDR3 length: 13 amino acids.

For the CDR3, the DNA is TGTGCCACCAGCGGGGGGGTTTCTTCTGGAAACACCATATATTTT. This translates into CATSGGVSSGNTIYF. V usage is TRBV15 and J usage is TRBJ1-3; maybe TRBD1 (5 bases). Germline CDR1 and CDR2: LNHNV and YYDKDF (reference sequence). The CDR3 consists of 15 residues. Trimming shortened V by 5 bases and J by 1 base, and 12 bases separated the two germline ends.

The V and J genes are TRBV5-5 and TRBJ2-1; D unclear. CDR1 SGHKS and CDR2 YYEKEE come from the germline V gene (reference sequence). CDR3 length: 15 residues. V lost 1 base and J 0 bases, leaving 8 bases between the germline ends. The CDR3 region has the DNA TGTGCCAGCAGCTTGACCCCGAGCTCCTACAATGAGCAGTTCTTC. Translation: CASSLTPSSYNEQFF. The full variable domain, completed using reference TRBV5-5 and TRBJ2-1, is DAGVTQSPTHLIKTRGQQVTLRCSPISGHKSVSWYQQVLGQGPQFIFQYYEKEERGRGNFPDRFSARQFPNYSSELNVNALLLGDSALYLCASSLTPSSYNEQFFGPGTRLTVL.

This rearrangement joins TRBV5-6 to TRBJ1-5, with D perhaps TRBD1 (5 bases). The CDR3 is 17 residues long. In germline, CDR1 is SGHDT, CDR2 YYEEEE. V lost 4 bases, J lost 3 bases, and 20 bases lay in between. The CDR3 nucleotides read TGTGCCAGCAGCCGCGGGGGGGTTGGCCGTACCAATCAGCCCCAGCATTTT. Its protein product is CASSRGGVGRTNQPQHF.

The chain combines TRBV21-1 with TRBJ1-4; the table's TRBD1 call for D was not verified on the DNA. TRBV21-1 is deemed a pseudogene. This CDR3 contains 13 residues. CDR3 amino acids: CASLRQGPEKLFF. Here the CDR3 DNA reads TGTGCCAGCTTAAGGCAGGGTCCTGAAAAACTGTTTTTT.

The chain joins TRBV2 to TRBJ1-5; D is possibly TRBD1 (6 bases). The V gene's germline CDR1 is SNHLY and CDR2 FYNNEI. This CDR3 is 16 amino acids long. The V and J ends lost 4 bases and 9 bases respectively, with 22 bases between them. Here the CDR3 DNA reads TGTGCCAGCAGTGGAGATACGGCAGGGGAGAGTGGGCCCCAGCATTTT. Its translation: CASSGDTAGESGPQHF.

The V and J genes are TRBV5-1 and TRBJ2-5; 7 bases match TRBD1. The V segment lost 6 bases and the J segment 0 bases; nucleotides outside the gene matches: 2. The CDR3 is made up of 13 amino acids. Germline CDR1 SGHRS, CDR2 YFSETQ. The CDR3 sequence: CASNRGNQETQYF. The DNA of the CDR3 is TGCGCCAGCAACAGGGGTAACCAAGAGACCCAGTACTTC.

The V call is TRBV3-1 (or the pseudogene TRBV3-2), the J call TRBJ2-3, with D perhaps matching TRBD1 (5 bases). The CDR3 is 15 residues long. The ends were cut back, 1 base at V and 3 bases at J, with 11 bases in the middle. Per germline, CDR1 LGHDT and CDR2 YNNKEL (reference sequence). CDR3 amino acids: CASSQVGARTDTQYF. The CDR3 nucleotides read TGTGCCAGCAGCCAAGTAGGGGCACGGACAGATACGCAGTATTTT.

This chain uses TRBV5-4 with TRBJ2-1, with TRBD1 identical over 11 bases. Germline CDR1 and CDR2: SGHNT and YYREEE (reference sequence). V lost 6 bases and J lost 4; bases outside the gene matches: 9. CDR3 length equals 16 residues. The CDR3 DNA reads as TGTGCCAGCACCCCTCCAGGACAGGGGGCGTACAATGAGCAGTTCTTC. Encoded protein: CASTPPGQGAYNEQFF.

This clone was picked up a small number of times. The chain carries TRBV27 and TRBJ1-6; 8 nucleotides agree with TRBD1. The CDR3 is 15 residues long. V was pared by 3 bases and J by 7 bases, with 5 bases of the junction left unmatched. Germline CDR1 reads MNHEY; CDR2 reads SMNVEV (reference sequence). CDR3 amino acids: CASSFYQGANSPLHF. Here the CDR3 DNA reads TGTGCCAGCAGTTTTTATCAGGGGGCAAATTCACCCCTCCACTTT.

In this sample, this clone turned up once. The J gene is TRBJ2-7, the V gene TRBV6-5, with 10 bases identical to TRBD1. Germline CDR1 reads MNHEY; CDR2 reads SVGAGI. The CDR3 extends over 15 amino acids. V lost 3 bases to trimming and J lost 3 bases; unmatched junction nucleotides: 5. CDR3: CASSYRDRGFYEQYF. As DNA, the CDR3 is TGTGCCAGCAGTTATCGGGACAGGGGCTTCTACGAGCAGTACTTC.

The chain has TRBV24-1 and TRBJ2-5; perhaps TRBD2 as D (6 bases). Trimming pared 6 bases from V and 7 bases from J, leaving 11 bases between. This CDR3 comprises 12 residues. Germline V gene data show CDR1 as KGHDR and CDR2 as SFDVKD. The CDR3 here is CATSPSGVTQYF. CDR3 coding DNA: TGTGCCACCAGTCCGTCGGGGGTGACCCAGTACTTC.